This T cell receptor (beta chain) appears in the sequencing data of a study of blood T cells in healthy people across ages. Through a sample-barcoded 5' primer and a J-beta primer mix, a second PCR was run for about 6 to 12 cycles. One entry per CDR3 protein, called by TCRdb with MiXCR from the 5' RACE reads. The table includes about 1 million distinct CDR3 sequences, roughly 45% detected once. As regards this clonotype: What it binds is not known.

Per the germline V gene, CDR1 is MNHNY and CDR2 is SVGAGI (reference sequence). V shed 7 bases and J 5 bases; nucleotides not matched to a gene: 3. CDR3 length: 14 amino acids. Overall study findings and caveats: Age advanced and TCR beta diversity per million T cells fell, roughly linearly.

The clonotype was recovered from a woman in her sixties or seventies in good health. The specimen was blood. The chain has TRBV6-6 and TRBJ2-7; TRBD2 agrees at 15 bases. The CDR3 sequence is CASNGLAGGDEQYF. CDR3 DNA sequence: TGTGCCAGCAATGGACTAGCGGGAGGGGACGAGCAGTACTTC.